Below, 2 T cell receptor beta chains from the same sample are listed, as sequenced in a study of blood T cell repertoires in COVID-19. The table came from immunoSEQ multiplex PCR; TCRdb's copy has only in-frame clones and leaves some out. The top ten hold approximately 9.8% of the sample, which has over 300,000 clones, around nine tenths seen once. The sequenced material came from PBMCs or T cells enriched from blood (not recorded which). These receptors came from a woman in her 40s who had recovered from COVID-19.

The chain uses TRBV11-3 and TRBJ2-1; TRBD2 agrees at 12 bases. CDR3 size: 13 residues. Germline CDR1 SGHNT, CDR2 YENEEA. V was clipped by 5 bases and J by 12 bases; unmatched bases: 5. CDR3 DNA: TGTGCCAGCAGCGTCGGGACTAGCGGGCGGCAGTTCTTC. Translating gives CASSVGTSGRQFF.

The genes are TRBV27 and TRBJ2-2; D is unresolved. This CDR3 is built from 14 residues. V gave up 5 bases and J gave up 6 bases, with 13 bases separating them. The germline V gene has CDR1 MNHEY and CDR2 SMNVEV (reference sequence). CDR3 DNA: TGTGCCAGCAGTCCCGAGAGACTGTCCGGGGAGCTGTTTTTT. It encodes CASSPERLSGELFF.